The 14 T cell receptor beta chains given below trace back to one sample, sequenced in a study of radiotherapy plus CTLA-4 blockade in lung cancer. Here immunoSEQ multiplex PCR was the method, and the copy in TCRdb shows in-frame clones only, minus some. The sample lists some 110,000 clones; about four fifths were seen once. Sequenced here: peripheral blood, sampled from a patient treated with radiotherapy plus ipilimumab. The receptor set was obtained from a human donor with non-small cell lung cancer who had a partial response to radiotherapy plus ipilimumab.

The rearrangement uses TRBV4-2 and TRBJ2-1; 9 bases map to TRBD2. Germline CDR1 is LGHNA and CDR2 is YNFKEQ. V was pared by 4 bases and J by 5 bases, with 12 bases of the junction left unmatched. The CDR3 extends over 17 amino acids. The CDR3 region has the DNA TGTGCCAGCAGCCCAAACATAGCGGGAGAGGGGAACAATGAGCAGTTCTTC. Amino acid sequence: CASSPNIAGEGNNEQFF.

The rearrangement uses TRBV10-3 and TRBJ2-1; 8 bases map to TRBD2. The CDR3 totals 16 residues. V shed 4 bases and J 7 bases; nucleotides not matched to a gene: 12. From germline, CDR1 is ENHRY and CDR2 SYGVKD. CDR3 in DNA: TGTGCCATCAGTGTGATCGACAGCGGGAGCGGGAATGAGCAGTTCTTC. Protein product: CAISVIDSGSGNEQFF.

This chain connects TRBV7-2 to TRBJ2-5, with D possibly TRBD1 on 5 matching bases. The CDR3 is made up of 15 amino acids. Germline V gives CDR1 SGHTA, CDR2 FQGNSA. The V end lost 1 base, the J end lost 4 bases, and 13 bases lay between the germline ends. The CDR3 DNA reads as TGTGCCAGCAGCTTAGATCCTACCAGGGCAGAGACCCAGTACTTC. It encodes CASSLDPTRAETQYF.

This sequence joins TRBV5-1 and TRBJ1-5, with 9 bases aligning to TRBD1. The germline V gene has CDR1 SGHRS and CDR2 YFSETQ. V shed 2 bases, J shed 7 bases, and the junction held 7 bases outside the gene matches. The CDR3 contains 15 residues. The CDR3 loop is CASSLAGQGQQPQHF. The CDR3 DNA reads as TGCGCCAGCAGCTTAGCGGGACAGGGCCAGCAGCCCCAGCATTTT.

The chain employs TRBV6-5 and TRBJ1-6; 8 bases agree with TRBD1. Germline V gene sequence: CDR1 MNHEY, CDR2 SVGAGI. J was trimmed by 8 bases and V by 8 bases; bases with no gene match: 8. The CDR3 has 14 residues. CDR3 region: CASGDRGLDSPLHF. The CDR3 DNA sequence: TGTGCCAGCGGAGACAGGGGCCTTGATTCACCCCTCCACTTT.

The V call is TRBV11-2, the J call TRBJ2-5; 9 bases map to TRBD1. Germline V gene sequence: CDR1 SGHAT, CDR2 FQNNGV. CDR3 length equals 15 residues. The V segment lost 4 bases and the J segment 4 bases; nucleotides outside the gene matches: 7. This chain's CDR3 is CASSYRGLDGETQYF. The CDR3 coding sequence is TGTGCCAGCAGCTACAGGGGGCTGGATGGAGAGACCCAGTACTTC. Complete variable domain (other parts from reference TRBV11-2 and TRBJ2-5): EAGVAQSPRYKIIEKRQSVAFWCNPISGHATLYWYQQILGQGPKLLIQFQNNGVVDDSQLPKDRFSAERLKGVDSTLKIQPAKLEDSAVYLCASSYRGLDGETQYFGPGTRLLVL.

On this clone: Relative to the germline gene, one junction end is altered; a read error may explain this. This chain joins TRBV5-1 and TRBJ1-2; a possible D gene is TRBD1 (6 bases). This CDR3 is 13 amino acids long. Per the germline V gene, CDR1 is SGHRS and CDR2 is YFSETQ. The CDR3 nucleotides are TGCGCCAGCAGCTTGGATCCAAACAGGGAAAGAGGCTTC. Amino acids: CASSLDPNRERGF.

The chain has TRBV5-4 and TRBJ2-3, with 7 bases aligning to TRBD2. The germline V gene has CDR1 SGHNT and CDR2 YYREEE (reference sequence). The CDR3 is 14 amino acids. The V gene end was trimmed by 1 base and the J gene end by 6 bases; junction bases not matched to a gene: 5. CDR3 residues: CASSLNSGKDTQYF. Here the CDR3 DNA reads TGTGCCAGCAGCTTGAACAGCGGGAAGGATACGCAGTATTTT. The full variable domain, rest sourced from reference TRBV5-4 and TRBJ2-3, is ETGVTQSPTHLIKTRGQQVTLRCSSQSGHNTVSWYQQALGQGPQFIFQYYREEENGRGNFPPRFSGLQFPNYSSELNVNALELDDSALYLCASSLNSGKDTQYFGPGTRLTVL.

The chain has TRBV7-9 and TRBJ2-1; 10 positions match TRBD2. Germline lookup yields CDR1 SEHNR and CDR2 FQNEAQ (reference sequence). V was clipped by 6 bases and J by 7 bases; unmatched bases: 6. This CDR3 spans 14 amino acids. CDR3 in amino acids: CASRSSGRINEQFF. The DNA of the CDR3 is TGTGCCAGCAGGTCTAGCGGGAGAATAAATGAGCAGTTCTTC.

The chain has TRBV5-8 and TRBJ1-2; unclear D gene. The CDR3 is 11 amino acids. Per germline, CDR1 SGHTS and CDR2 YDEGEE. Trimming removed 1 base from V and 8 bases from J, with 6 bases in between. CDR3 in amino acids: CASSLRRGYTF. Written as DNA, the CDR3 is TGTGCCAGCAGCTTGAGGCGGGGCTACACCTTC.

The rearrangement uses TRBV28 and TRBJ1-2, with D uncertain. This CDR3 is 15 amino acids long. Germline V gene lookup returns CDR1 MDHEN and CDR2 SYDVKM. V was pared by 1 base and J by 0 bases, with 9 bases between. This chain's CDR3 is CASSLLQHTNYGYTF. Here the CDR3 DNA reads TGTGCCAGCAGTTTATTGCAACATACTAACTATGGCTACACCTTC.

V usage is TRBV19 and J usage is TRBJ2-7, with D tentatively TRBD2 (6 bases). CDR3 length: 14 residues. Per the germline V gene, CDR1 is LNHDA and CDR2 is SQIVND (reference sequence). Trimming pared 4 bases from V and 7 bases from J, leaving 17 bases between. CDR3 sequence: CASSRGLSDGEQYF. CDR3 in DNA: TGTGCCAGTAGTAGGGGACTCTCCGATGGGGAGCAGTACTTC.

J is TRBJ2-5 and V is TRBV15; 7 bases are a match to TRBD2. The CDR3 covers 18 residues. The V gene end was trimmed by 3 bases and the J gene end by 5 bases; junction bases not matched to a gene: 18. Germline CDR1 reads LNHNV; CDR2 reads YYDKDF (reference sequence). CDR3 DNA sequence: TGTGCCACCAGCAGGGCCCGGGGGGTCCTAGCGTCTAGGGAGACCCAGTACTTC. This sequence encodes CATSRARGVLASRETQYF. The complete variable domain, with remaining parts taken from reference TRBV15 and TRBJ2-5, reads DAMVIQNPRYQVTQFGKPVTLSCSQTLNHNVMYWYQQKSSQAPKLLFHYYDKDFNNEADTPDNFQSRRPNTSFCFLDIRSPGLGDTAMYLCATSRARGVLASRETQYFGPGTRLLVL.

The chain combines TRBV28 with TRBJ1-2; D is ambiguous. This CDR3 is built from 13 residues. V lost 8 bases and J lost 2, with 12 bases in between. Germline-derived CDR1 and CDR2 are MDHEN and SYDVKM. The CDR3 loop reads CASRWGGNYGYTF. The CDR3 DNA follows: TGTGCCAGCCGCTGGGGAGGGAACTATGGCTACACCTTC.